This TCR beta chain was found in a study of long-term antiretroviral therapy in people with HIV. About the research overall: A decade or so separates the oldest specimens from the later 2015 immediate-ART recommendation. Whole-study findings and limits: Specimen acquisition occurred between the mid-2000s and the late 2010s, potentially under older ART regimens. Researchers lacked any data on ART adherence, viral resistance or therapy changes. Post-ART samples showed increased diversity that remained below transplant donor control levels.

The immunoSEQ assay was v3.0, run at survey level. TCRdb's table, derived via immunoSEQ multiplex PCR, lists solely in-frame clones and lacks some. The sample has about 28,000 clones, about 86% seen once. Germline V gives CDR1 SGHNT, CDR2 YENEEA. The CDR3 length is 15 residues. Deletions cut 1 base from V and 1 base from J, with 10 bases between. As concerns this clone: Its antigen is undetermined.

Material: unsorted PBMCs, obtained 0.8 years after starting antiretroviral therapy. The origin of this receptor is a woman aged 25 to 45 with HIV. The rearrangement joins TRBV11-3 to TRBJ1-1; D gene uncertain. The DNA for the CDR3 is TGTGCCAGCAGCTTAGGGACCAGACCGAACACTGAAGCTTTCTTT. Amino acid sequence: CASSLGTRPNTEAFF.